Following are 5 T cell receptor beta chains from one sample sequenced in a study of memory CD4+ T cells and cytomegalovirus serostatus. The sort gate was single viable CD3+CD4+CD8-CD45RO+ cells for memory CD4+ T cells. Profiling relied on immunoSEQ multiplex PCR, and the TCRdb table lists in-frame clones only, not all of them. Of 50,000 to 75,000 clones detected, more than 75% appear once; the ten largest clones hold roughly 0.88%. Sequencing used memory CD4+ T cells from blood. These receptors were taken from an adult in good health and CMV-seronegative.

As concerns this clone: The same CDR3 can be traced to other DNA sequences in this sample. The genes are TRBV2 and TRBJ2-7; D might be TRBD1 (6 bases). V was cut by 6 bases and J by 3 bases, with 15 bases left in between. This CDR3 is built from 14 residues. The germline V gene has CDR1 SNHLY and CDR2 FYNNEI. The CDR3 protein is CASSEQGIGYEQYF. In DNA form, the CDR3 reads TGTGCCAGCAGCGAACAGGGAATTGGCTACGAGCAGTACTTC.

This clone has only a few counts. This chain uses TRBV2 with TRBJ2-5; unclear D gene. The CDR3 is 11 amino acids. Germline V gives CDR1 SNHLY, CDR2 FYNNEI. V shed 5 bases and J shed 2 bases, with 3 bases lying between them. CDR3 sequence reads: CASSRQETQYF. The CDR3 bases are TGTGCCAGCAGTAGGCAAGAGACCCAGTACTTC.

DNA for the CDR3: TGTGCCAGTAGCAACAGAGGGGTTGTAGCTTTCTTT. This encodes CASSNRGVVAFF. The genes are TRBV19 and TRBJ1-1; possible D gene TRBD1, 5 bases. This CDR3 comprises 12 residues. Per the germline V gene, CDR1 is LNHDA and CDR2 is SQIVND (reference sequence). The germline V and J ends were trimmed by 6 bases and 10 bases, with 15 bases remaining between them.

The chain joins TRBV21-1 to TRBJ2-1; whether TRBD1, the table's D call, matches the DNA was not checked. TRBV21-1 is given as a pseudogene. This CDR3 contains 15 residues. This CDR3 reads CASSKGGQDYNEQFF. CDR3 bases: TGTGCCAGCAGCAAAGGGGGACAGGACTACAATGAGCAGTTCTTC.

The chain combines TRBV27 with TRBJ2-3; no definite D call. The V end lost 5 bases, the J end lost 6 bases, and 9 bases lay between the germline ends. The CDR3 is 12 residues long. Germline V gene data show CDR1 as MNHEY and CDR2 as SMNVEV (reference sequence). The CDR3 DNA reads as TGTGCCAGCAGTACCACCCGGGATACGCAGTATTTT. Its translation: CASSTTRDTQYF.